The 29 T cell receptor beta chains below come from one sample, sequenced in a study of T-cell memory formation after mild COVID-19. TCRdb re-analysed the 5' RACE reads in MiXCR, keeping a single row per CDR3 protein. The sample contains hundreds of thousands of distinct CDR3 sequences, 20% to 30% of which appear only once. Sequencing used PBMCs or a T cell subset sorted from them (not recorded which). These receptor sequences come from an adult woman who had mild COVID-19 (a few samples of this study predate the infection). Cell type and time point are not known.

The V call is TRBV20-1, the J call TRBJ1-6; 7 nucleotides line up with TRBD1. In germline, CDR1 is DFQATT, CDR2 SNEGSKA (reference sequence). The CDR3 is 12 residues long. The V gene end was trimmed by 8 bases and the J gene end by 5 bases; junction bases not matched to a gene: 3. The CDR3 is CSIRGDNSPLHF. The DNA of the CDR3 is TGCAGTATCAGGGGGGATAATTCACCCCTCCACTTT.

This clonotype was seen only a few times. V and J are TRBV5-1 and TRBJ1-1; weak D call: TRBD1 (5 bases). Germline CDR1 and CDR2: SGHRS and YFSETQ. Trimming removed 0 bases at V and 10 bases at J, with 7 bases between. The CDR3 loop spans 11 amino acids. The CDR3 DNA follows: TGCGCCAGCAGCTTGGCAGGGCTAGCTTTCTTT. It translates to CASSLAGLAFF.

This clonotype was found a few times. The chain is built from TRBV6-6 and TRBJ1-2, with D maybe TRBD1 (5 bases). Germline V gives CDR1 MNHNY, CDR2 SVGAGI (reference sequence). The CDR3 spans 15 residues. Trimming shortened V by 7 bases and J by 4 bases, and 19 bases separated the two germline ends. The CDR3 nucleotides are TGTGCCAGCAACTCGTGGGGGGTCTTAACCTATGGCTACACCTTC. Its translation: CASNSWGVLTYGYTF.

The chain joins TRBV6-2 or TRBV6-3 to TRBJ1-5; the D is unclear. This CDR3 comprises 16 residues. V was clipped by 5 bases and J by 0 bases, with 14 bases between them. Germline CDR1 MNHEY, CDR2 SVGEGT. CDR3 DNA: TGTGCCAGCAGTGGAGGATTACTCTATAGCAATCAGCCCCAGCATTTT. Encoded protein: CASSGGLLYSNQPQHF.

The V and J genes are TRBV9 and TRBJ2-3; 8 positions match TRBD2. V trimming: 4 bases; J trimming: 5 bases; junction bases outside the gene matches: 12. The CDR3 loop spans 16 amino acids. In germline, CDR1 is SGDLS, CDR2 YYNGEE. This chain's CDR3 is CASSSQSGGVQDTQYF. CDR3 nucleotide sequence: TGTGCCAGCAGCTCCCAGTCGGGGGGGGTTCAAGATACGCAGTATTTT.

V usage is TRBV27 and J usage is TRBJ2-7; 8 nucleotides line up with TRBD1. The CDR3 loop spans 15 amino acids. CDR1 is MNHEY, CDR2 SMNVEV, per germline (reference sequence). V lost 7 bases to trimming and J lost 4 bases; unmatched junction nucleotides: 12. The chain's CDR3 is CASTRLGQGAYEQYF. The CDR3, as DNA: TGTGCCAGCACCCGGTTAGGGCAGGGGGCTTACGAGCAGTACTTC.

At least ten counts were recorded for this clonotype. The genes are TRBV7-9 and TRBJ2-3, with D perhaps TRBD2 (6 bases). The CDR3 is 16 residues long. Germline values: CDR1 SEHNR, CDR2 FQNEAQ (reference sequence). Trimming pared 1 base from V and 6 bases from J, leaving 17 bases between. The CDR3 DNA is TGTGCCAGCAGCTTAGTCGGTAGCGGCTTAGGGGATACGCAGTATTTT. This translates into CASSLVGSGLGDTQYF.

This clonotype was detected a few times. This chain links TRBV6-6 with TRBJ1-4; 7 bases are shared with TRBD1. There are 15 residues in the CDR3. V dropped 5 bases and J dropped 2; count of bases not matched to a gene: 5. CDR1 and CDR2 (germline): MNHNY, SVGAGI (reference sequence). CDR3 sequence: CASSPDRVTNEKLFF. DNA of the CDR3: TGTGCCAGCAGTCCAGACAGGGTTACTAATGAAAAACTGTTTTTT.

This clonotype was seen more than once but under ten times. The CDR3 is CATSRVQGSGNTIYF. In DNA form, the CDR3 reads TGTGCCACCAGCAGAGTTCAGGGATCGGGTAACACCATATATTTT. The genes are TRBV15 and TRBJ1-3; D perhaps matches TRBD1 (5 bases). The ends were cut back, 1 base at V and 7 bases at J, with 14 bases in the middle. The CDR3 is 15 residues long. Germline values: CDR1 LNHNV, CDR2 YYDKDF (reference sequence).

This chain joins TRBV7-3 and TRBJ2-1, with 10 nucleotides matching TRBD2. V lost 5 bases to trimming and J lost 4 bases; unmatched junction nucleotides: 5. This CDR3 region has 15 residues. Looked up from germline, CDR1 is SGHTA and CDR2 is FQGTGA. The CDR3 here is CASSATSGEYNEQFF. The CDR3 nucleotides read TGTGCCAGCAGCGCAACTAGCGGGGAATACAATGAGCAGTTCTTC.

CDR3 DNA: TGTGCCAGCAGCCGTGGGGCGTACTATGGCTACACCTTC. Translated: CASSRGAYYGYTF. The rearrangement uses TRBV11-2 and TRBJ1-2, with D possibly being TRBD1 (5 bases). CDR3 length equals 13 residues. The V end lost 5 bases, the J end lost 3 bases, and 10 bases lay between the germline ends. The germline V gene encodes CDR1 SGHAT and CDR2 FQNNGV.

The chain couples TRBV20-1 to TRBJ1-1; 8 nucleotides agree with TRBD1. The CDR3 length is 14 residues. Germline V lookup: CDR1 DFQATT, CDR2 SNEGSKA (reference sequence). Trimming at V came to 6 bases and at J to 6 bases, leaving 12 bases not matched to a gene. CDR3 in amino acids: CSAAAGGPDAEAFF. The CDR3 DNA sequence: TGCAGTGCCGCCGCAGGGGGCCCAGATGCTGAAGCTTTCTTT.

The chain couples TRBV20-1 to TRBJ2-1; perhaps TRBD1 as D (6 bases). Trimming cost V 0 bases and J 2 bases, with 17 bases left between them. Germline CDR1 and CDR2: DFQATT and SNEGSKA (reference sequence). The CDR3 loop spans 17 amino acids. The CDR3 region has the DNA TGCAGTGCTAGAGATAAGTGGCAACAGGGCCCCTACAATGAGCAGTTCTTC. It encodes CSARDKWQQGPYNEQFF.

The CDR3 DNA sequence: TGCGCCAGCATCTCCCCACAGGGTGGGTCCTACAATGAGCAGTTCTTC. Translation: CASISPQGGSYNEQFF. The rearrangement joins TRBV5-1 to TRBJ2-1; a possible D gene is TRBD1 (6 bases). Trimming stripped 6 bases from V and 1 base from J, with 17 bases between. This CDR3 region has 16 residues. Germline values: CDR1 SGHRS, CDR2 YFSETQ. The full variable domain, rest sourced from reference TRBV5-1 and TRBJ2-1, is KAGVTQTPRYLIKTRGQQVTLSCSPISGHRSVSWYQQTPGQGLQFLFEYFSETQRNKGNFPGRFSGRQFSNSRSEMNVSTLELGDSALYLCASISPQGGSYNEQFFGPGTRLTVL.

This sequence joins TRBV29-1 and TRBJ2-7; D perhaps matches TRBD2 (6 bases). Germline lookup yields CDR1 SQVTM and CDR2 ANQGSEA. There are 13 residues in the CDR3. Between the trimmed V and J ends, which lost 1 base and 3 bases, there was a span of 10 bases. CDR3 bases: TGCAGCGTTGAAGTGGCCGGGGGCTACGAGCAGTACTTC. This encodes CSVEVAGGYEQYF.

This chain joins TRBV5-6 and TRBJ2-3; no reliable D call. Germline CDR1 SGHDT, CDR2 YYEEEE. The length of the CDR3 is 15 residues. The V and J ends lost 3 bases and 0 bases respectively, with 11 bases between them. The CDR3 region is CASSYVYHSTDTQYF. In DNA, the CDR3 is TGTGCCAGCAGCTACGTATATCATAGCACAGATACGCAGTATTTT.

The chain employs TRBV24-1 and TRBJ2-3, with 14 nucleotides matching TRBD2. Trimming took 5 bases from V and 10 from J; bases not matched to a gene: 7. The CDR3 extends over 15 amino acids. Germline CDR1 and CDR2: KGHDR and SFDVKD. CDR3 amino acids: CATSGLAGGQAAQYF. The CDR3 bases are TGTGCCACCAGTGGACTAGCGGGGGGGCAGGCGGCGCAGTATTTT.

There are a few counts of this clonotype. The CDR3 DNA follows: TGTGCCAGCAGCTTAGGACAGGGCGCGGGAGGGCCGGTGGATGAGCAGTTCTTC. Protein: CASSLGQGAGGPVDEQFF. The rearrangement links TRBV7-6 to TRBJ2-1; TRBD2 agrees at 9 bases. The CDR3 covers 18 residues. CDR1 and CDR2 (germline): SGHVS, FNYEAQ. Trimming removed 1 base from V and 8 bases from J; junction bases left unmatched: 15.

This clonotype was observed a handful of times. The CDR3 is CSVAGTSGELDEQFF. CDR3 nucleotide sequence: TGCAGCGTCGCCGGGACTAGCGGGGAGTTAGATGAGCAGTTCTTC. V is TRBV29-1 and J is TRBJ2-1; 13 bases map to TRBD2. CDR3 size: 15 residues. V shed 6 bases and J 8 bases; nucleotides not matched to a gene: 10. Germline V lookup: CDR1 SQVTM, CDR2 ANQGSEA.

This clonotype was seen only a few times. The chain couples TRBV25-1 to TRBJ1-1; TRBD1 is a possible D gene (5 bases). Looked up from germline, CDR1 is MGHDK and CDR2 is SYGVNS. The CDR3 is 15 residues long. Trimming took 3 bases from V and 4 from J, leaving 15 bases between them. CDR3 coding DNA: TGTGCCAGCAGTGACTCCCGAGGGGCGAGCACTGAAGCTTTCTTT. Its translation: CASSDSRGASTEAFF.

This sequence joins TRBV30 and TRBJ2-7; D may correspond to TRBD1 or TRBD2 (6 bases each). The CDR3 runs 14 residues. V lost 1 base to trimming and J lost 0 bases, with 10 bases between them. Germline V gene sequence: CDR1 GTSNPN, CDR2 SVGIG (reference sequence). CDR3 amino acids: CAWSEGGTSYEQYF. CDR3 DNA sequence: TGTGCCTGGAGTGAAGGGGGGACCTCCTACGAGCAGTACTTC.

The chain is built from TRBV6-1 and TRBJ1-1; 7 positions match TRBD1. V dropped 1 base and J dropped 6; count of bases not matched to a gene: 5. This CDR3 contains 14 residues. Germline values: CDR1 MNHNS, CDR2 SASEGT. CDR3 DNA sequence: TGTGCCAGCAGTGAAGTTGACAGGGTTTCTGAAGCTTTCTTT. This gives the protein CASSEVDRVSEAFF.

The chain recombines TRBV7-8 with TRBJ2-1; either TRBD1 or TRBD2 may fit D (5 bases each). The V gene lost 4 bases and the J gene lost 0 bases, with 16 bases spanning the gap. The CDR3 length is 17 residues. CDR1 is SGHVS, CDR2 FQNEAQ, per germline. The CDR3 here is CASSYTEGQSSYNEQFF. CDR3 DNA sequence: TGTGCCAGCAGCTACACCGAGGGGCAGAGCTCCTACAATGAGCAGTTCTTC.

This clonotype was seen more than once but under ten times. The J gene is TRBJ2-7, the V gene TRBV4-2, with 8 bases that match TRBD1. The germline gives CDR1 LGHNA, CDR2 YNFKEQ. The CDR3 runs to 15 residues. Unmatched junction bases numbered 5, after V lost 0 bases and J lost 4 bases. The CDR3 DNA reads TGTGCCAGCAGCCAAGAGGAACGGACAGGGTACGAGCAGTACTTC. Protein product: CASSQEERTGYEQYF.

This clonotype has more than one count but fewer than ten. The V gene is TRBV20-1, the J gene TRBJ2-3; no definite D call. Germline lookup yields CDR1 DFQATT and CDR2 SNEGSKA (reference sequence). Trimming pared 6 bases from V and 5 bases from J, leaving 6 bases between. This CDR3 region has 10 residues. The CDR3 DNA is TGCAGTGCCTACAGAGATACGCAGTATTTT. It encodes CSAYRDTQYF.

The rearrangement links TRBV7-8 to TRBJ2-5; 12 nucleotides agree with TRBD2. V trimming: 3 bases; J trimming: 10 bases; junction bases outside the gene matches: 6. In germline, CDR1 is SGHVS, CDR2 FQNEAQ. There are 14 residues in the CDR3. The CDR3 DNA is TGTGCCAGCAGCTTTCCCCTAGCGGGGGGGGACCAGTACTTC. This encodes CASSFPLAGGDQYF.

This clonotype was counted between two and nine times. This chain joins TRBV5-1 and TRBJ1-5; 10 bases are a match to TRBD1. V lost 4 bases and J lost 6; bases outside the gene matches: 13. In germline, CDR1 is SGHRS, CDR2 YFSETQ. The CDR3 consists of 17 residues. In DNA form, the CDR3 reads TGCGCCAGCAGCAGGGATGCCTCCGGGACAGGGGTTCAGCCCCAGCATTTT. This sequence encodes CASSRDASGTGVQPQHF.

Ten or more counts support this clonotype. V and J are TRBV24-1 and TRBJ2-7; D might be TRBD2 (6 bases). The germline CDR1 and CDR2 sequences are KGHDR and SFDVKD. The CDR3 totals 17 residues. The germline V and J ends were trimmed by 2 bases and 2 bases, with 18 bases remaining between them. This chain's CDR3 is CATSDSRMGLSAYEQYF. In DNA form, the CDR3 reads TGTGCCACCAGTGATTCGAGAATGGGACTTTCCGCCTACGAGCAGTACTTC.

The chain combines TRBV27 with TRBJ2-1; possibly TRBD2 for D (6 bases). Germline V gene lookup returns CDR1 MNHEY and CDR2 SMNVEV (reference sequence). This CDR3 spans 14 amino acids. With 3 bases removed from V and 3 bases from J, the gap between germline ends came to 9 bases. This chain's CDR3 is CASSFYSGYNEQFF. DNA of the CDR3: TGTGCCAGCAGTTTTTATAGCGGCTACAATGAGCAGTTCTTC.